What follows are 25 T cell receptor beta chains derived from one specimen sequenced in a study of early T cells in non-severe SARS-CoV-2 infection. TCRdb re-called the 5' RACE reads through MiXCR, storing one row per CDR3 protein. The sample lists 65,000 to 70,000 distinct CDR3 sequences, 10% to 15% occurring once. Sequenced sample: whole blood. Receptors were obtained from an adult who was a healthcare worker with PCR-confirmed SARS-CoV-2 infection or an uninfected control (not recorded which).

In this sample, this clonotype turned up a few times. CDR3 in amino acids: CASSGQFDEQFF. The CDR3 region has the DNA TGTGCCAGCAGCGGACAGTTCGATGAGCAGTTCTTC. The chain joins TRBV2 to TRBJ2-1; D is possibly TRBD1 (6 bases). Germline CDR1 and CDR2: SNHLY and FYNNEI. V was pared by 6 bases and J by 8 bases, with 11 bases between. CDR3 length equals 12 residues.

This clonotype was counted many times. V usage is TRBV12-3 or TRBV12-4 and J usage is TRBJ1-2; 8 bases line up with TRBD1. This CDR3 is built from 14 residues. Germline trimming cut 3 bases from V and 0 bases from J; bases unmatched to any gene: 0. CDR3 loop: CASSLTGANYGYTF. Here the CDR3 DNA reads TGTGCCAGCAGTTTGACAGGGGCTAACTATGGCTACACCTTC.

The chain combines TRBV7-2 with TRBJ2-5, with D tentatively TRBD1 or TRBD2 (5 bases each). The CDR3 length is 13 residues. Looked up from germline, CDR1 is SGHTA and CDR2 is FQGNSA. Trimming removed 5 bases at V and 8 bases at J, with 15 bases between. CDR3 nucleotide sequence: TGTGCCAGCAGCACTAGACAGTTTGTAACCCAGTACTTC. This encodes CASSTRQFVTQYF.

This clonotype was observed at least ten times. This chain uses TRBV10-3 with TRBJ2-2; D is tentatively TRBD1 or TRBD2 (5 bases each). Germline CDR1 and CDR2: ENHRY and SYGVKD. The length of the CDR3 is 14 residues. The V end was cut by 11 bases, the J end by 0 bases, with 13 bases between. In DNA form, the CDR3 reads TGTGCCGGAGGACGACAGTCGAACACCGGGGAGCTGTTTTTT. As protein: CAGGRQSNTGELFF.

The J gene is TRBJ2-1, the V gene TRBV5-1; tentative D call: TRBD2 (5 bases). Between the trimmed V and J ends, which lost 4 bases and 8 bases, there was a span of 10 bases. Per germline, CDR1 SGHRS and CDR2 YFSETQ. The CDR3 spans 12 residues. CDR3 amino acids: CASSPGEHEQFF. The CDR3 DNA reads as TGCGCCAGCAGCCCCGGGGAGCATGAGCAGTTCTTC.

This clonotype showed up just a few times. This chain joins TRBV6-4 and TRBJ2-2; the D is unclear. The V and J ends lost 2 bases and 0 bases respectively, with 7 bases between them. This CDR3 comprises 15 residues. Germline lookup yields CDR1 MRHNA and CDR2 SNTAGT. The CDR3 bases are TGTGCCAGCAGTGACGGCGGCCCGAACACCGGGGAGCTGTTTTTT. This gives the protein CASSDGGPNTGELFF.

CDR3 nucleotides: TGTGCCAGCAGAACGAATGAAAAACTGTTTTTT. Its protein product is CASRTNEKLFF. The J gene is TRBJ1-4, the V gene TRBV11-2; D call uncertain. The CDR3 sequence is 11 residues long. Trimming removed 6 bases from V and 5 bases from J, with 4 bases in between. Looked up from germline, CDR1 is SGHAT and CDR2 is FQNNGV.

In its sample, this clonotype was seen a few times. The chain has TRBV2 and TRBJ2-1; D not certain. Germline assignment: CDR1 SNHLY and CDR2 FYNNEI. V was pared by 6 bases and J by 9 bases, with 9 bases between. This CDR3 is built from 11 residues. The CDR3 DNA sequence: TGTGCCAGCAGGGCTAACAGTGAGCAGTTCTTC. Translated: CASRANSEQFF.

This clonotype was found many times. The V and J genes are TRBV7-2 and TRBJ2-7; TRBD2 agrees at 7 bases. This CDR3 contains 14 residues. J was trimmed by 4 bases and V by 5 bases; bases with no gene match: 8. CDR1 SGHTA and CDR2 FQGNSA come from the germline V gene. The DNA for the CDR3 is TGTGCCAGCAGCGATACGGGGGGTCTATACGAGCAGTACTTC. This encodes CASSDTGGLYEQYF.

This clonotype was counted only a few times. This sequence joins TRBV10-3 and TRBJ2-5; D is unresolved. Germline V gives CDR1 ENHRY, CDR2 SYGVKD. There are 14 residues in the CDR3. With 0 bases removed from V and 5 bases from J, the gap between germline ends came to 10 bases. CDR3 sequence (DNA): TGTGCCATCAGTGAGTCTGGCCACCCGGAGACCCAGTACTTC. Its translation is CAISESGHPETQYF.

This clonotype was counted between two and nine times. This chain joins TRBV10-3 and TRBJ2-3; possible D gene TRBD1, 6 bases. The CDR3 has 12 amino acids. The germline V gene encodes CDR1 ENHRY and CDR2 SYGVKD. The V gene lost 10 bases and the J gene lost 2 bases, with 10 bases spanning the gap. The CDR3 region is CATKGDTDTQYF. The CDR3 region has the DNA TGTGCCACTAAGGGGGACACAGATACGCAGTATTTT.

This clonotype was seen a single time. The V call is TRBV10-2, the J call TRBJ2-5; D remains unclear. CDR1 is WSHSY and CDR2 is SAAADI in the germline V gene. The ends were cut back, 5 bases at V and 5 bases at J, with 15 bases in the middle. The CDR3 length is 14 residues. CDR3 protein: CASSMSAFLETQYF. CDR3 in DNA: TGCGCCAGCAGTATGAGTGCGTTTTTGGAGACCCAGTACTTC.

With regard to this clonotype: This may be a read error, as it is one base from a much larger clone. This rearrangement joins TRBV2 to TRBJ2-1; no reliable D call. In germline, CDR1 is SNHLY, CDR2 FYNNEI. There are 14 residues in the CDR3. Here the CDR3 DNA reads TGTGTCACCCTACCCGGAACTGTGTCAGGTGAGCAGTTCTTC. It specifies CVTLPGTVSGEQFF.

The chain recombines TRBV21-1 with TRBJ2-5; TRBD2, as called in the table, went unchecked against the DNA. TRBV21-1 is a pseudogene segment. The CDR3 loop spans 17 amino acids. Written as DNA, the CDR3 is TGTGCCAGCAGCAAACTTATTAGCGGGGGTATTCGAGAGACCCAGTACTTC. It codes for CASSKLISGGIRETQYF.

This clonotype turned up a few times. V gene TRBV7-9 combines with J gene TRBJ2-7; the D is unclear. Trimming pared 1 base from V and 5 bases from J, leaving 3 bases between. The CDR3 is 11 residues long. Looked up from germline, CDR1 is SEHNR and CDR2 is FQNEAQ (reference sequence). CDR3 sequence reads: CASSLGDEQYF. DNA of the CDR3: TGTGCCAGCAGCTTAGGGGACGAGCAGTACTTC.

J is TRBJ1-1 and V is TRBV12-3 or TRBV12-4; 7 nucleotides match TRBD1. V shed 2 bases, J shed 4 bases, and the junction held 4 bases outside the gene matches. The CDR3 length is 14 residues. The CDR3 protein is CASSLKGASTEAFF. Here the CDR3 DNA reads TGTGCCAGCAGTTTAAAGGGGGCGAGCACTGAAGCTTTCTTT.

This clonotype was observed at least ten times. The chain has TRBV5-1 and TRBJ2-3; D is possibly TRBD2 (6 bases). Trimming stripped 0 bases from V and 2 bases from J, with 10 bases between. The CDR3 spans 15 residues. Germline values: CDR1 SGHRS, CDR2 YFSETQ. The chain's CDR3 is CASSLGSGITDTQYF. CDR3 DNA sequence: TGCGCCAGCAGCTTGGGTAGCGGAATCACAGATACGCAGTATTTT.

This clonotype was seen a few times. The J gene is TRBJ2-5, the V gene TRBV7-8; the D gene is possibly TRBD1 (6 bases). Trimming removed 5 bases at V and 5 bases at J, with 15 bases between. CDR1 and CDR2 from the germline V gene are SGHVS and FQNEAQ. The CDR3 is 14 amino acids. CDR3 protein: CASSAHQGYETQYF. DNA for the CDR3: TGTGCCAGCAGCGCACACCAGGGGTACGAGACCCAGTACTTC.

This chain uses TRBV7-2 with TRBJ2-5; a possible D gene is TRBD2 (5 bases). This CDR3 spans 13 amino acids. Germline V gene data show CDR1 as SGHTA and CDR2 as FQGNSA. Trimming took off 5 bases at V and 5 bases at J, with 12 bases between the two ends. The CDR3 bases are TGTGCCAGCAGCGAAACTAGAGGGGAGACCCAGTACTTC. It specifies CASSETRGETQYF.

The chain uses TRBV20-1 and TRBJ2-1; TRBD1 matches at 11 bases. With 5 bases clipped from V and 6 bases from J, the junction kept 6 bases outside the gene matches. The CDR3 extends over 14 amino acids. Germline CDR1 reads DFQATT; CDR2 reads SNEGSKA (reference sequence). In DNA form, the CDR3 reads TGCAGTGCTTATTCCGGGACAGGGGGCAATGAGCAGTTCTTC. This sequence encodes CSAYSGTGGNEQFF.

The rearrangement links TRBV2 to TRBJ1-4, with 7 nucleotides matching TRBD1. In germline, CDR1 is SNHLY, CDR2 FYNNEI. The CDR3 consists of 14 residues. The junction had 8 bases not matched to a gene; V was cut back by 6 bases and J by 7 bases. CDR3: CASSVTGVTEKLFF. CDR3 nucleotides: TGTGCCAGCAGCGTTACAGGGGTAACTGAAAAACTGTTTTTT.

This CDR3 is CASSLLGTLSGANVLTF. The CDR3, as DNA: TGTGCCAGCAGCCTCTTGGGGACCCTCTCTGGGGCCAACGTCCTGACTTTC. The rearrangement uses TRBV12-3 or TRBV12-4 and TRBJ2-6; D could derive from TRBD1 or TRBD2 (5 bases each). CDR3 size: 17 residues. V shed 6 bases and J shed 0 bases, with 15 bases lying between them.

This rearrangement joins TRBV6-2 or TRBV6-3 to TRBJ2-7; possibly TRBD1 for D (6 bases). The germline V and J ends were trimmed by 2 bases and 6 bases, with 17 bases remaining between them. Germline V gene data show CDR1 as MNHEY and CDR2 as SVGEGT. The CDR3 sequence is 15 residues long. The CDR3 loop reads CASSYSRGHGIEQYF. Written as DNA, the CDR3 is TGTGCCAGCAGTTACAGCCGGGGACACGGGATCGAGCAGTACTTC.

The chain combines TRBV4-1 with TRBJ2-1; maybe TRBD2 (5 bases). The ends were cut back, 3 bases at V and 8 bases at J, with 17 bases in the middle. CDR1 is MGHRA, CDR2 YSYEKL, per germline. This CDR3 comprises 15 residues. CDR3 sequence (DNA): TGCGCCAGCAGCCAGACTCCGGAAGGGCGGGATGAGCAGTTCTTC. This encodes CASSQTPEGRDEQFF.

This clonotype was counted at least ten times. CDR3 region: CASRYRTNEKLFF. In DNA form, the CDR3 reads TGTGCCAGCAGGTACAGAACTAATGAAAAACTGTTTTTT. The chain recombines TRBV6-6 with TRBJ1-4; D remains unclear. CDR3 length equals 13 residues. Trimming removed 6 bases from V and 1 base from J, with 6 bases in between. Germline V CDR1 and CDR2: MNHNY, SVGAGI (reference sequence).